These 31 T cell receptor beta chains originate from one sample sequenced in a study of cytomegalovirus exposure and HLA in healthy donors. The PCR contained 60 Vbeta and 13 Jbeta primers. This table comes from immunoSEQ multiplex PCR, and its TCRdb copy is limited to in-frame clones, with some not included. Among 130,000 or so clones listed, 60% to 80% were seen once. Sequenced input: PBMCs. Receptors originate from a man aged 35 to 55 in good health and CMV-seronegative.

This clone showed up just a few times. This chain links TRBV28 with TRBJ2-7; 7 nucleotides agree with TRBD1. Germline CDR1 and CDR2: MDHEN and SYDVKM. V was clipped by 9 bases and J by 0 bases; unmatched bases: 5. The CDR3 length is 13 residues. The CDR3 here is CASVDRSSYEQYF. DNA of the CDR3: TGTGCCAGTGTGGACAGGAGCTCCTACGAGCAGTACTTC.

The rearrangement uses TRBV9 and TRBJ2-7; D gene uncertain. This CDR3 is built from 14 residues. CDR1 and CDR2 from the germline V gene are SGDLS and YYNGEE. V was pared by 0 bases and J by 2 bases, with 9 bases between. CDR3 sequence reads: CASSVGNKAYEQYF. Written as DNA, the CDR3 is TGTGCCAGCAGCGTAGGCAACAAAGCCTACGAGCAGTACTTC.

This clone was observed a single time. This rearrangement joins TRBV28 to TRBJ2-6; the D gene is possibly TRBD1 (5 bases). This CDR3 is built from 15 residues. V lost 6 bases to trimming and J lost 5 bases, with 14 bases between them. Germline assignment: CDR1 MDHEN and CDR2 SYDVKM. The CDR3 spells CASSPGRSRANVLTF. CDR3 nucleotides: TGTGCCAGCAGCCCAGGGCGTTCTCGGGCCAACGTCCTGACTTTC.

Only one count was recorded for this clone. The chain uses TRBV2 and TRBJ2-7; 11 nucleotides match TRBD1. The V gene's germline CDR1 is SNHLY and CDR2 FYNNEI. With V trimmed by 6 bases and J by 4 bases, 8 bases remained unmatched. There are 15 residues in the CDR3. CDR3 sequence reads: CASRVGTGGGYEQYF. The CDR3 DNA is TGTGCCAGCAGAGTCGGGACAGGGGGTGGATACGAGCAGTACTTC.

The V gene is TRBV9, the J gene TRBJ2-2, with D tentatively TRBD1 (6 bases). Per germline, CDR1 SGDLS and CDR2 YYNGEE. With 0 bases removed from V and 6 bases from J, the gap between germline ends came to 12 bases. The CDR3 is 15 amino acids. CDR3 sequence reads: CASSVAGRGAGELFF. The CDR3 nucleotides read TGTGCCAGCAGCGTAGCAGGCAGGGGCGCCGGGGAGCTGTTTTTT.

V is TRBV7-2 and J is TRBJ1-2; no clear D. Germline-derived CDR1 and CDR2 are SGHTA and FQGNSA. This CDR3 has 12 amino acids. Trimming removed 2 bases from V and 7 bases from J, with 8 bases in between. The CDR3: CASSLMSFGYTF. The CDR3 nucleotides read TGTGCCAGCAGCTTAATGAGCTTTGGCTACACCTTC.

The rearrangement links TRBV28 to TRBJ2-6; D call uncertain. The V gene lost 9 bases and the J gene lost 0 bases, with 3 bases spanning the gap. Germline V gene lookup returns CDR1 MDHEN and CDR2 SYDVKM. This CDR3 comprises 12 residues. The DNA of the CDR3 is TGTGCCAGTCACTCTGGGGCCAACGTCCTGACTTTC. As protein: CASHSGANVLTF.

The V and J genes are TRBV19 and TRBJ1-2; 9 nucleotides align to TRBD1. Germline CDR1 and CDR2: LNHDA and SQIVND (reference sequence). V was pared by 5 bases and J by 6 bases, with 10 bases of the junction left unmatched. The CDR3 runs 15 residues. CDR3 loop: CASSPGTGRLDGYTF. DNA for the CDR3: TGTGCCAGTAGTCCAGGGACAGGGCGATTGGATGGCTACACCTTC.

The gene calls are TRBV7-9 and TRBJ1-1; 9 bases map to TRBD1. Germline-derived CDR1 and CDR2 are SEHNR and FQNEAQ (reference sequence). J lost 2 bases, V lost 3 bases, and 4 bases had no gene match. This CDR3 contains 15 residues. This chain's CDR3 is CASSFWDRANTEAFF. The CDR3 DNA follows: TGTGCCAGCAGCTTTTGGGACAGGGCAAACACTGAAGCTTTCTTT.

The rearrangement joins TRBV5-4 to TRBJ2-1; 7 bases agree with TRBD2. The CDR3 runs to 17 residues. The germline V gene has CDR1 SGHNT and CDR2 YYREEE (reference sequence). Trimming cost V 0 bases and J 1 base; bases outside gene matches: 7. The CDR3 nucleotides are TGTGCCAGCAGCTTGGCTGGCGGGGGATTATCCTACAATGAGCAGTTCTTC. Translating gives CASSLAGGGLSYNEQFF.

The rearrangement links TRBV5-1 to TRBJ1-4; D is uncertain. This CDR3 region has 14 residues. The V gene's germline CDR1 is SGHRS and CDR2 YFSETQ. Trimming stripped 0 bases from V and 7 bases from J, with 10 bases between. CDR3 nucleotides: TGCGCCAGCAGCTTGGAAAGCTTTGTTGAAAAACTGTTTTTT. Its protein is CASSLESFVEKLFF.

The rearrangement links TRBV10-1 to TRBJ1-5, with 7 bases fitting TRBD1. After removal of 2 bases from V and 4 bases from J, the junction contained 11 bases not matched to a gene. This CDR3 has 17 amino acids. Germline V gives CDR1 WNHNN, CDR2 SYGVQD (reference sequence). DNA for the CDR3: TGCGCCAGCAGTGAGAAGGGGACAGCAAAAGTAAATCAGCCCCAGCATTTT. Protein product: CASSEKGTAKVNQPQHF.

The rearrangement joins TRBV7-9 to TRBJ1-1; 8 bases are a match to TRBD1. The CDR3 is 12 amino acids. Germline CDR1 reads SEHNR; CDR2 reads FQNEAQ (reference sequence). After removal of 5 bases from V and 6 bases from J, the junction contained 2 bases not matched to a gene. DNA of the CDR3: TGTGCCAGCAGCCCGACAGGGGCTGAAGCTTTCTTT. Translating gives CASSPTGAEAFF.

V is TRBV5-5 and J is TRBJ1-1, with TRBD1 identical over 9 bases. The CDR3 consists of 15 residues. Germline CDR1 reads SGHKS; CDR2 reads YYEKEE (reference sequence). The V and J ends lost 2 bases and 5 bases, in that order; junction bases with no gene match: 7. Written as DNA, the CDR3 is TGTGCCAGCAGCTTTACCGGGACAGGGTATACTGAAGCTTTCTTT. Its protein is CASSFTGTGYTEAFF.

V gene TRBV6-1 combines with J gene TRBJ1-5; 9 nucleotides align to TRBD1. V lost 5 bases and J lost 6; bases outside the gene matches: 5. Germline CDR1 is MNHNS and CDR2 is SASEGT. The CDR3 covers 14 residues. CDR3 in amino acids: CASSLQGASQPQHF. The CDR3, as DNA: TGTGCCAGCAGTTTACAGGGGGCGAGTCAGCCCCAGCATTTT.

This clone was counted only a few times. The V gene is TRBV19, the J gene TRBJ2-7; TRBD1 matches 7 bases. Germline CDR1 and CDR2: LNHDA and SQIVND (reference sequence). V was pared by 6 bases and J by 3 bases, with 8 bases of the junction left unmatched. The CDR3 is made up of 14 amino acids. This CDR3 is CASRRGPGDYEQYF. The DNA for the CDR3 is TGTGCCAGTAGAAGGGGGCCAGGGGACTACGAGCAGTACTTC.

The V gene is TRBV9, the J gene TRBJ1-1; TRBD1 matches at 7 bases. Trimming cost V 4 bases and J 5 bases; bases outside gene matches: 8. This CDR3 is built from 14 residues. From germline, CDR1 is SGDLS and CDR2 YYNGEE. CDR3 sequence: CASSLRTGVTEAFF. CDR3 nucleotides: TGTGCCAGCAGCCTACGGACAGGTGTAACTGAAGCTTTCTTT.

J is TRBJ1-2 and V is TRBV6-1, with D maybe TRBD1 (6 bases). Trimming pared 5 bases from V and 0 bases from J, leaving 13 bases between. Germline V gives CDR1 MNHNS, CDR2 SASEGT. The length of the CDR3 is 15 residues. The CDR3 reads CASSSQGRANYGYTF. As DNA, the CDR3 is TGTGCCAGCAGTAGCCAGGGGCGAGCTAACTATGGCTACACCTTC.

This rearrangement joins TRBV6-1 to TRBJ1-5; 10 nucleotides line up with TRBD1. The V gene's germline CDR1 is MNHNS and CDR2 SASEGT. With 3 bases clipped from V and 5 bases from J, the junction kept 16 bases outside the gene matches. CDR3 length: 19 residues. For the CDR3, the DNA is TGTGCCAGCAGTGACATAGTAATATTGGGACAGGGGAACGATCAGCCCCAGCATTTT. This encodes CASSDIVILGQGNDQPQHF.

This clone was seen only once. The rearrangement links TRBV5-4 to TRBJ2-7, with D possibly matching TRBD1 (7 bases). V was pared by 0 bases and J by 7 bases, with 14 bases between. Germline-derived CDR1 and CDR2 are SGHNT and YYREEE (reference sequence). The CDR3 is 14 amino acids. Written as DNA, the CDR3 is TGTGCCAGCAGCTTGGCGGGGGCAGGGGGGGAGCAGTACTTC. As protein: CASSLAGAGGEQYF.

This clone came up a few times. This chain connects TRBV7-9 to TRBJ1-2, with D perhaps matching TRBD1 (5 bases). Trimming pared 3 bases from V and 8 bases from J, leaving 13 bases between. Germline CDR1 is SEHNR and CDR2 is FQNEAQ (reference sequence). CDR3 size: 13 residues. CDR3: CASSLGEGRGYTF. CDR3 in DNA: TGTGCCAGCAGCTTGGGGGAGGGTCGCGGCTACACCTTC.

The chain uses TRBV7-3 and TRBJ2-2, with D hard to call. CDR3 size: 14 residues. V lost 0 bases to trimming and J lost 6 bases, with 8 bases between them. The germline CDR1 and CDR2 sequences are SGHTA and FQGTGA. CDR3 nucleotide sequence: TGTGCCAGCAGCTTAACGCGAGAGTCCGGGGAGCTGTTTTTT. As protein: CASSLTRESGELFF. The full variable domain, rest sourced from reference TRBV7-3 and TRBJ2-2, is GAGVSQTPSNKVTEKGKYVELRCDPISGHTALYWYRQSLGQGPEFLIYFQGTGAADDSGLPNDRFFAVRPEGSVSTLKIQRTERGDSAVYLCASSLTRESGELFFGEGSRLTVL.

The chain recombines TRBV5-1 with TRBJ1-4, with TRBD1 matching 8 bases. The germline V gene encodes CDR1 SGHRS and CDR2 YFSETQ. CDR3 length: 15 amino acids. J gave up 7 bases and V 4 bases, and 9 bases lay outside the gene matches. The CDR3 is CASSQTGEGGEKLFF. As DNA, the CDR3 is TGCGCCAGCAGCCAGACAGGGGAAGGTGGTGAAAAACTGTTTTTT.

J is TRBJ2-5 and V is TRBV5-1; 11 bases are a match to TRBD1. The J call may not be correct, given that the DNA end is closer to TRBJ2-7. CDR3 length equals 18 residues. The germline gives CDR1 SGHRS, CDR2 YFSETQ. The CDR3, as DNA: TGCGCCAGCAGCTTGATCGCCTTAGTCCGGACAGGGGGCTCCGAGCAGTACTTC. As protein: CASSLIALVRTGGSEQYF.

This chain uses TRBV27 with TRBJ1-5; D remains unclear. Germline lookup yields CDR1 MNHEY and CDR2 SMNVEV (reference sequence). The CDR3 is 12 amino acids. The V gene lost 5 bases and the J gene lost 4 bases, with 6 bases spanning the gap. This CDR3 is CASSPLNQPQHF. The CDR3 DNA is TGTGCCAGCAGTCCTTTAAATCAGCCCCAGCATTTT.

The chain carries TRBV2 and TRBJ1-2; tentative D call: TRBD1 (6 bases). Per germline, CDR1 SNHLY and CDR2 FYNNEI. The CDR3 runs 17 residues. V lost 7 bases and J 1 base, leaving 22 bases between the germline ends. The CDR3 DNA reads as TGTGCCAGCAATACTAGGACCGAAGGGGGAGTTAACTATGGCTACACCTTC. It translates to CASNTRTEGGVNYGYTF.

This clone showed up just a few times. CDR3 sequence reads: CASSSDSSYTEAFF. The CDR3 DNA sequence: TGTGCCAGCAGTTCGGACAGCTCATACACTGAAGCTTTCTTT. The rearrangement links TRBV27 to TRBJ1-1; possibly TRBD1 for D (6 bases). The V end was cut by 4 bases, the J end by 3 bases, with 12 bases between. CDR3 length: 14 residues. From germline, CDR1 is MNHEY and CDR2 SMNVEV (reference sequence).

The chain has TRBV19 and TRBJ1-1, with 12 positions matching TRBD1. The CDR3 length is 17 residues. J lost 1 base, V lost 8 bases, and 11 bases had no gene match. Germline CDR1 and CDR2: LNHDA and SQIVND (reference sequence). The CDR3 bases are TGTGCCAGTGGGGGACAGGGGGCCAGAATGCGGAACACTGAAGCTTTCTTT. Protein sequence: CASGGQGARMRNTEAFF.

This clone came up a few times. The sample holds other DNA sequences that translate to the same CDR3. The chain joins TRBV2 to TRBJ1-1; D might be TRBD1 (5 bases). CDR1 and CDR2 from the germline V gene are SNHLY and FYNNEI. Deletions cut 3 bases from V and 1 base from J, with 6 bases between. This CDR3 is 13 amino acids long. The DNA of the CDR3 is TGTGCCAGCAGTGAGCAGGGGAACACTGAAGCTTTCTTT. It yields the protein CASSEQGNTEAFF.

The V call is TRBV6-4, the J call TRBJ1-5; no clear D gene. The germline V gene encodes CDR1 MRHNA and CDR2 SNTAGT. Trimming took off 6 bases at V and 4 bases at J, with 16 bases between the two ends. The CDR3 is 15 residues long. The CDR3 region has the DNA TGTGCCAGCAGCTCCGGGTTCGTCGCAAATCAGCCCCAGCATTTT. Its protein is CASSSGFVANQPQHF.

This clone was seen a handful of times. The CDR3 loop is CASSEEGLYQYF. The CDR3 region has the DNA TGTGCCAGCAGTGAAGAGGGACTTTATCAGTACTTC. The V gene is TRBV6-1, the J gene TRBJ2-4; possible D gene TRBD2, 6 bases. Trimming stripped 1 base from V and 12 bases from J, with 10 bases between. Per the germline V gene, CDR1 is MNHNS and CDR2 is SASEGT. This CDR3 has 12 residues.